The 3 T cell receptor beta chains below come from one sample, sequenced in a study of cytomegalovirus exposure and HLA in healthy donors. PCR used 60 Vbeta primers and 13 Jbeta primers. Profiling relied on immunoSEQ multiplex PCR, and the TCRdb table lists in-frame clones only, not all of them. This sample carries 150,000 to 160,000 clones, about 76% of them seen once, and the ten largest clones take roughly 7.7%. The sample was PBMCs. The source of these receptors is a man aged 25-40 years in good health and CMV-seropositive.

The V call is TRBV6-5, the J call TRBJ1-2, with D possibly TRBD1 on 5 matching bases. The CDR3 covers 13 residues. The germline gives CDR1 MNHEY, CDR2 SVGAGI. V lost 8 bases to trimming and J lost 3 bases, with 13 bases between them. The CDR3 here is CASRKGLHYGYTF. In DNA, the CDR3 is TGTGCCAGCCGTAAGGGACTCCACTATGGCTACACCTTC.

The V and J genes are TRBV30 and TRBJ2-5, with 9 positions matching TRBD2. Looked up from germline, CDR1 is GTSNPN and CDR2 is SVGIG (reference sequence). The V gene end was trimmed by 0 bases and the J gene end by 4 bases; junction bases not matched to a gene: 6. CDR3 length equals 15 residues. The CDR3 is CAWSVGASGVETQYF. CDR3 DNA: TGTGCCTGGAGTGTTGGGGCTAGCGGGGTAGAGACCCAGTACTTC.

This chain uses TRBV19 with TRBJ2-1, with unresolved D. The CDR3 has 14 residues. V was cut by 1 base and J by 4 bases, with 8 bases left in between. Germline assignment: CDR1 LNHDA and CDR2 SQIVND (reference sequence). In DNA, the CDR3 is TGTGCCAGTAGTATAGTGGGCACTTACAATGAGCAGTTCTTC. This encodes CASSIVGTYNEQFF.